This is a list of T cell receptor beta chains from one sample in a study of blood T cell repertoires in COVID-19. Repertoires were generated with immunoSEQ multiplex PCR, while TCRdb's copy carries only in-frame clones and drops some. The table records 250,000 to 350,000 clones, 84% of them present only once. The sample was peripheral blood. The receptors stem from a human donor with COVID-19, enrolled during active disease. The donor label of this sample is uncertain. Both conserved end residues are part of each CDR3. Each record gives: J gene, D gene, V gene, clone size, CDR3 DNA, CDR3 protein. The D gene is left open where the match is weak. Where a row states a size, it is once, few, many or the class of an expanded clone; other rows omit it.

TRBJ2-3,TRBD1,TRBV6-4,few,TGTGCCAGCAGTGACGGGACAGGGGCAACAGATACGCAGTATTTT,CASSDGTGATDTQYF
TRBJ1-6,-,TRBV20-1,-,TGCAGTGCTGGTGACAGCTCCTATAATTCACCCCTCCACTTT,CSAGDSSYNSPLHF
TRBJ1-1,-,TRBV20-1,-,TGCAGTGCTGCCCAGGGGCAGGTTCGGGACTTT,CSAAQGQVRDF
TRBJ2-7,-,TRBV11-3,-,TGTGCCAGCAGCTTGGGACTGGCCTACGAGCAGTACTTC,CASSLGLAYEQYF
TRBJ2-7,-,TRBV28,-,TGTGCCGGCCCGAGGCGGCTTCGACACGAGCAGTACTTC,CAGPRRLRHEQYF
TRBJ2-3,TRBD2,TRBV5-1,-,TGCGCCAGCAGCATTGAAGCGGGAAGTGCAGATACGCAGTATTTT,CASSIEAGSADTQYF
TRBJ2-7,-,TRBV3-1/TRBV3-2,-,TGTGCCAGCAGCCAACGGTCCACGGGGGAGCAGTACTTC,CASSQRSTGEQYF
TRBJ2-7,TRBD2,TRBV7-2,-,TGTGCCAGCAGACTGACTAGCGGGGGCTCCTACGAGCAGTACTTC,CASRLTSGGSYEQYF
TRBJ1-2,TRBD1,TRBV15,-,TGTGCCACCAGCCTGGGACAGAACTATGGCTACACCTTC,CATSLGQNYGYTF
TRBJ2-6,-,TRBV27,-,TGTGCCAGCAGTTTACAGGGGCCTGGGGCCAACGTCCTGACTTTC,CASSLQGPGANVLTF
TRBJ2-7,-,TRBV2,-,TGTGCCAGCATGGAGGTTAGACCCTACGAGCAGTACTTC,CASMEVRPYEQYF
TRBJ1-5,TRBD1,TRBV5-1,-,TGCGCCAGCAGCTTGGGGACAGGGGATCAGCCCCAGCATTTT,CASSLGTGDQPQHF
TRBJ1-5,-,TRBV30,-,TGTGCCTGGAGTGTTGGGGAGGTCCAGCCCCAGCATTTT,CAWSVGEVQPQHF
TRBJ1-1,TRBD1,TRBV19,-,TGTGCCAGTAGTACCCTAGACAGGGGGCGAGTAGCTTTCTTT,CASSTLDRGRVAFF
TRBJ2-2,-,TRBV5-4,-,TGTGCCAGCAGCTTGAAGTCACAGGGCGCGAACACCGGGGAGCTGTTTTTT,CASSLKSQGANTGELFF
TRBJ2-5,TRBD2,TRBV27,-,TGTGCCAGCAGTCCTAGGTGGCTAGCGGGAGAGACCCAGTACTTC,CASSPRWLAGETQYF
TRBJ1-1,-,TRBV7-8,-,TGTGCCAGCAGCTTCGGTACGGGCACTGAAGCTTTCTTT,CASSFGTGTEAFF
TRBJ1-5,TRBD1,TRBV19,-,TGTGCCAGTAGTCCAGAACAGGGGGGCCGTCAGCCCCAGCATTTT,CASSPEQGGRQPQHF
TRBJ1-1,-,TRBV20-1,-,TGCAGTGCTAGAGATATAACTGAAGCTTTCTTT,CSARDITEAFF
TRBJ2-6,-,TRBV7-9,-,TGTGCCAGCAGCCAGGAGGGCCGGGCAGACGGGGCCAACGTCCTGACTTTC,CASSQEGRADGANVLTF
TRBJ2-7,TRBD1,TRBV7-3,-,TGTGCCAGCAGCTTAGGGGGAGACAGGGCTATTTTCCCCTACGAGCAGTACTTC,CASSLGGDRAIFPYEQYF
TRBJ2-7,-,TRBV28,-,TGTGCCAGCAGAGCAACCTACGAGCAGTACTTC,CASRATYEQYF
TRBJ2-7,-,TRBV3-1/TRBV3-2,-,TGTGCCAGCAGCCAAGAGGGCCAGGGCCCCTACGAGCAGTACTTC,CASSQEGQGPYEQYF
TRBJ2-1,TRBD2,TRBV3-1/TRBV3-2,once,TGTGCCAGCAGCCAAGGGTGGGCGATGGCTAGCGGGAGGAGCTCCTACAATGAGCAGTTCTTC,CASSQGWAMASGRSSYNEQFF
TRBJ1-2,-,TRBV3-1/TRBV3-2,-,TGTGCCAGCAGTCATACCCCGGAGGGATATATCTATGGCTACACCTTC,CASSHTPEGYIYGYTF
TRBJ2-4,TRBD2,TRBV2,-,TGTGCCAGCACCGAGACTCGGAGCGGGAGCAACATTCAGTACTTC,CASTETRSGSNIQYF